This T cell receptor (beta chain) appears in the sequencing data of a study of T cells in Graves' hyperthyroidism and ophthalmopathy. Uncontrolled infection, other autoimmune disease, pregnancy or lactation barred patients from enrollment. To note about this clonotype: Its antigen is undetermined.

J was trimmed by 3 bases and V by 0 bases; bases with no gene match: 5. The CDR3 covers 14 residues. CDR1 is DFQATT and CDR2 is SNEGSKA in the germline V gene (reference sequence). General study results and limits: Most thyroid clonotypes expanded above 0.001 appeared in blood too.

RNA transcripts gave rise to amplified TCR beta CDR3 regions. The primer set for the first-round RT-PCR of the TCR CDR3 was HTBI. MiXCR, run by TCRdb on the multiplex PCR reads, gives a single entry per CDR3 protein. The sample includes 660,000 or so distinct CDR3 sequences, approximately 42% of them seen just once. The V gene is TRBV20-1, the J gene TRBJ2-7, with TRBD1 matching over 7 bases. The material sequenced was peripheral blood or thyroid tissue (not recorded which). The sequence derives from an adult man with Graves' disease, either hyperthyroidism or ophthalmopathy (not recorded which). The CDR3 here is CSAREPGTVYEQYF. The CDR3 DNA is TGCAGTGCTAGAGAACCGGGGACAGTCTACGAGCAGTACTTC.